This T cell receptor beta chain was recovered during a study of shared clonotypes between healthy human individuals. Generated by immunoSEQ multiplex PCR, the TCRdb table keeps only in-frame clones and is missing some. This table has around 1,900,000 clones, just over 90% appearing once. CDR1 and CDR2 (germline): SGHVS, FQNEAQ. V lost 4 bases and J lost 2, with 11 bases in between. The CDR3 runs 14 residues. Terminally differentiated effector memory CD45RA+ cells were excluded by CCR7 positive selection of CD45RO-negative cells. The sequence came from a man aged 18 to 30 in good health. Some clones in this sample may be carry-over from other donors' samples. V gene TRBV7-8 combines with J gene TRBJ2-5, with D hard to call. The specimen sequenced was naive CD8+ T cells from PBMCs. The CDR3 DNA reads TGTGCCAGCAGCTCCCAGATCCGTCAAGAGACCCAGTACTTC. Amino acids: CASSSQIRQETQYF.